Listed below are T cell receptor beta chains from one sample, sequenced in a study of blood T cell repertoires in COVID-19. The repertoire was sequenced with immunoSEQ multiplex PCR; TCRdb's copy has only in-frame clones and lacks some. This table has around 290,000 clones, about 89% appearing once. The sample was PBMCs or T cells enriched from blood (not recorded which). Receptors were obtained from a woman aged 18-30 years who had recovered from COVID-19. CDR3s include the opening cysteine and the closing phenylalanine or tryptophan. D genes are given only for firm matches. Clone sizes are given selectively: once, few, many, or a class where the clone is expanded.

V: TRBV4-1
size: -
D: -
J: TRBJ2-1
DNA: TGCGCCAGCAGCCAAGCCCGGGGGGCCTACTACAATGAGCAGTTCTTC
CDR3: CASSQARGAYYNEQFF

V: TRBV7-2
size: -
D: TRBD2
J: TRBJ2-1
DNA: TGTGCCAGCAGCTTCAAGACTAGCGGGGCTAATGAGCAGTTCTTC
CDR3: CASSFKTSGANEQFF

V: TRBV19
size: few
D: -
J: TRBJ1-1
DNA: TGTGCCAGTCGGGGTCGGAACACTGAAGCTTTCTTT
CDR3: CASRGRNTEAFF

V: TRBV4-3
size: -
D: TRBD1
J: TRBJ1-2
DNA: TGCGCCAGCAGCCAAGATTCACAGGGGGCAGAAGGCTACACCTTC
CDR3: CASSQDSQGAEGYTF

V: TRBV27
size: -
D: -
J: TRBJ2-3
DNA: TGTGCCAGCAGTTTATCGCTTTGGCCGTCCCCAAGCACAGATACGCAGTATTTT
CDR3: CASSLSLWPSPSTDTQYF

V: TRBV2
size: -
D: -
J: TRBJ2-6
DNA: TGTGCCAGCAGCAAACAGCTCTCTGGGGCCAACGTCCTGACTTTC
CDR3: CASSKQLSGANVLTF

V: TRBV11-1
size: -
D: -
J: TRBJ2-1
DNA: TGTGCCAGCATCTCTGGGACATCCAACAATGAGCAGTTCTTC
CDR3: CASISGTSNNEQFF

V: TRBV5-1
size: -
D: TRBD2
J: TRBJ2-4
DNA: TGCGCCAGCAGCTTGACCGGCCCGACTAGCCCAAACATTCAGTACTTC
CDR3: CASSLTGPTSPNIQYF

V: TRBV5-4
size: -
D: TRBD2
J: TRBJ2-2
DNA: TGTGCCAGCAGCCCCCGGACTAGCGGAAACACCGGGGAGCTGTTTTTT
CDR3: CASSPRTSGNTGELFF

V: TRBV29-1
size: -
D: -
J: TRBJ1-4
DNA: TGCAGCGCCCGGGGAACCAGTGAAAAACTGTTTTTT
CDR3: CSARGTSEKLFF

V: TRBV11-3
size: once
D: -
J: TRBJ1-2
DNA: TGTGCCAGCAGCACCCGGACAGTCGGCTACACCTTC
CDR3: CASSTRTVGYTF

V: TRBV25-1
size: -
D: -
J: TRBJ2-2
DNA: TGTGCCAGCAGTGAATATCTCCAACAGTCCACCGGGGAGCTGTTTTTT
CDR3: CASSEYLQQSTGELFF

V: TRBV19
size: once
D: TRBD1
J: TRBJ2-1
DNA: TGTGCCAGTAGTATTGGATTCGGACAGGGCGAGCAGTTCTTC
CDR3: CASSIGFGQGEQFF

V: TRBV6-5
size: -
D: TRBD1
J: TRBJ1-1
DNA: TGTGCCAGCAGAGAGGGGGCCCGCACTGAAGCTTTCTTT
CDR3: CASREGARTEAFF

V: TRBV28
size: -
D: TRBD1
J: TRBJ2-5
DNA: TGTGCCAGCAGTTTCCCGGACAGGGTCATCCAAGAGACCCAGTACTTC
CDR3: CASSFPDRVIQETQYF

V: TRBV13
size: -
D: TRBD2
J: TRBJ2-3
DNA: TGTGCCAGCAGTTTTCGCGGGGGGCAGAATACGCAGTATTTT
CDR3: CASSFRGGQNTQYF

V: TRBV30
size: -
D: -
J: TRBJ1-5
DNA: TGTGCCTGGAGAGAGGGGGTCGGTCAGCCCCAGCATTTT
CDR3: CAWREGVGQPQHF

V: TRBV3-1/TRBV3-2
size: -
D: TRBD1
J: TRBJ2-7
DNA: TGTGCCAGCAGCCAATCGGGACAGGGTGGAGAGCAGTACTTC
CDR3: CASSQSGQGGEQYF

V: TRBV2
size: once
D: TRBD2
J: TRBJ2-1
DNA: TGTGCCAGCAGTGAAGAACGGGGAGATATAGCGGGGGTCTCCTACAATGAGCAGTTCTTC
CDR3: CASSEERGDIAGVSYNEQFF

V: TRBV19
size: -
D: TRBD1
J: TRBJ2-3
DNA: TGTGCCAGTAGTCCCGAGACAGGGTTCACAGATACGCAGTATTTT
CDR3: CASSPETGFTDTQYF

V: TRBV27
size: -
D: TRBD2
J: TRBJ2-1
DNA: TGTGCCAGCAGTTTAAACGGGAGGGACAATGAGCAGTTCTTC
CDR3: CASSLNGRDNEQFF

V: TRBV30
size: -
D: TRBD2
J: TRBJ2-2
DNA: TGTGCCTGGAGGGGGACTAGCGGGAGTACCGGGGAGCTGTTTTTT
CDR3: CAWRGTSGSTGELFF

V: TRBV2
size: once
D: TRBD2
J: TRBJ2-3
DNA: TGTGCCAGCAGTCGACTAGCGGGGTCTGGCACAGATACGCAGTATTTT
CDR3: CASSRLAGSGTDTQYF

V: TRBV6-5
size: once
D: -
J: TRBJ1-5
DNA: TGTGCCAGCAGTTCAGAAAGGGGCCAGCCCCAGCATTTT
CDR3: CASSSERGQPQHF

V: TRBV7-9
size: -
D: -
J: TRBJ2-1
DNA: TGTGCCAGCAGCTTAGGAGTGTCCTACAATGAGCAGTTCTTC
CDR3: CASSLGVSYNEQFF

V: TRBV7-7
size: once
D: -
J: TRBJ2-4
DNA: TGTGCCAGCAGCCTGGGGGGGGCTAGGGCCAAAAACATTCAGTACTTC
CDR3: CASSLGGARAKNIQYF

V: TRBV9
size: -
D: -
J: TRBJ1-1
DNA: TGTGCCAGCAGCGTAATCTCAGAGAACACTGAAGCTTTCTTT
CDR3: CASSVISENTEAFF

V: TRBV5-1
size: few
D: TRBD2
J: TRBJ2-1
DNA: TGCGCCAGCAGCTTCCGGGGACTAGCGGGAGGGAATGAGCAGTTCTTC
CDR3: CASSFRGLAGGNEQFF

V: TRBV9
size: -
D: -
J: TRBJ1-6
DNA: TGTGCCAGCAGCGAGGAGACCTGGGAAGGATCTGTAGGGGGATCACCCCTCCACTTT
CDR3: CASSEETWEGSVGGSPLHF

V: TRBV27
size: -
D: TRBD1
J: TRBJ1-5
DNA: TGTGCCAGCAGTAACGCCGGGACAGGGAGGGTTCAGCCCCAGCATTTT
CDR3: CASSNAGTGRVQPQHF

V: TRBV9
size: -
D: TRBD2
J: TRBJ2-3
DNA: TGTGCCAGCAGCGCCCAGGCGAGCGGGGGGGGAGATACGCAGTATTTT
CDR3: CASSAQASGGGDTQYF

V: TRBV6-5
size: -
D: TRBD1
J: TRBJ1-2
DNA: TGTGCCAGCAGTTACTTCTCAAACAGGGGGCGAGGTGGCTACACCTTC
CDR3: CASSYFSNRGRGGYTF

V: TRBV27
size: -
D: -
J: TRBJ1-1
DNA: TGTGCCAGCAGTTTAGGCAGGGCCGCTGAAGCTTTCTTT
CDR3: CASSLGRAAEAFF

V: TRBV18
size: -
D: TRBD1
J: TRBJ1-1
DNA: TGTGCCAGCTCACCAATGGGACAGGACACAGCTTTCTTT
CDR3: CASSPMGQDTAFF

V: TRBV9
size: -
D: -
J: TRBJ2-5
DNA: TGTGCCAGCAGCCCCCAGGCCCTGGCAGGAGAGACCCAGTACTTC
CDR3: CASSPQALAGETQYF

V: TRBV6-1
size: -
D: TRBD2
J: TRBJ2-3
DNA: TGTGCCAGCAGTGAAGGGAGGACCCGCGGGAGAGGGGATACGCAGTATTTT
CDR3: CASSEGRTRGRGDTQYF

V: TRBV7-9
size: -
D: -
J: TRBJ1-6
DNA: TGTGCCAGCAGCTTAGCGCTACAGGGCGATCTTCATAATTCACCCCTCCACTTT
CDR3: CASSLALQGDLHNSPLHF

V: TRBV2
size: -
D: -
J: TRBJ1-2
DNA: TGTGCCAGCAGAGGACAAGAATATGGCTACACCTTC
CDR3: CASRGQEYGYTF

V: TRBV19
size: -
D: TRBD1
J: TRBJ1-5
DNA: TGTGCCAGTAGTACTATGACAGGGGGGAATCAGCCCCAGCATTTT
CDR3: CASSTMTGGNQPQHF

V: TRBV6-2/TRBV6-3
size: -
D: -
J: TRBJ1-2
DNA: TGTGCCAGCAGCCCCAGGGGCAGCCTCTATGGCTACACCTTC
CDR3: CASSPRGSLYGYTF

V: TRBV4-1
size: -
D: -
J: TRBJ1-2
DNA: TGCGCCAGCAGCCAAGATTACGCCGATAGCTATGGCTACACCTTC
CDR3: CASSQDYADSYGYTF

V: TRBV19
size: -
D: TRBD2
J: TRBJ2-1
DNA: TGTGCCAGTAGTATCCCCTGGCGGGGGGGCTCCTACAATGAGCAGTTCTTC
CDR3: CASSIPWRGGSYNEQFF

V: TRBV4-1
size: once
D: -
J: TRBJ2-2
DNA: TGCGCCAGCAGCCAAGAAACAGGGAGTAACACCGGGGAGCTGTTTTTT
CDR3: CASSQETGSNTGELFF

V: TRBV4-1
size: -
D: TRBD1
J: TRBJ1-2
DNA: TGCGCCAGCAGCCAGAGACAGGGAAGGTATGGCTACACCTTC
CDR3: CASSQRQGRYGYTF

V: TRBV27
size: -
D: TRBD2
J: TRBJ2-3
DNA: TGTGCCAGCAGTTTATCGTGGACTAGGGGAGGAGATACGCAGTATTTT
CDR3: CASSLSWTRGGDTQYF

V: TRBV4-3
size: once
D: -
J: TRBJ2-1
DNA: TGCGCCAGCAGCCATCACCTTCTAAGTGGTACCCAAAACAATGAGCAGTTCTTC
CDR3: CASSHHLLSGTQNNEQFF

V: TRBV27
size: -
D: TRBD1
J: TRBJ2-7
DNA: TGTGCCAGCCAAACCGGGACAGGGGGGAACGAGCAGTACTTC
CDR3: CASQTGTGGNEQYF

V: TRBV2
size: -
D: -
J: TRBJ2-7
DNA: TGTGCCAGCAGTGTCGACAGCTACGAGCAGTACTTC
CDR3: CASSVDSYEQYF

V: TRBV30
size: -
D: -
J: TRBJ2-7
DNA: TGTGCCTGGAGAGACAGAGCACGGATCCACGAGCAGTACTTC
CDR3: CAWRDRARIHEQYF

V: TRBV7-3
size: -
D: TRBD1
J: TRBJ2-1
DNA: TGTGCCAGCAGTCCTACCGGGACAGCCCTTCCTGAGCAGTTCTTC
CDR3: CASSPTGTALPEQFF

V: TRBV5-6
size: -
D: -
J: TRBJ2-7
DNA: TGTGCCAGCAGCTTCGCAGGGAACGAGCAGTACTTC
CDR3: CASSFAGNEQYF

V: TRBV2
size: once
D: TRBD1
J: TRBJ2-7
DNA: TGTGCCAGCAACTCGGGACAGGGGTTATACGAGCAGTACTTC
CDR3: CASNSGQGLYEQYF

V: TRBV30
size: -
D: TRBD1
J: TRBJ1-2
DNA: TGTGCCTGGGGACAGGGTCCCAACTATGGCTACACCTTC
CDR3: CAWGQGPNYGYTF